The sequence of this T cell receptor (beta chain) was determined in a study of T cell repertoires in aging, cancer and after chemotherapy. Rearranged V-D-J TRB sequences were amplified with a mixed TRB-A/B primer pool. MiXCR was run by TCRdb on the multiplex PCR reads, yielding one entry per CDR3 protein. The sample carries around 5,600 distinct CDR3 sequences, around a quarter recorded once. Peripheral blood genomic DNA, not sorted cells or RNA, was the template. The CDR3 is 14 residues long. V lost 5 bases and J 0 bases, leaving 13 bases between the germline ends. CDR1 SQVTM and CDR2 ANQGSEA come from the germline V gene. This clonotype is labeled as medium-sized.

The sequenced sample was blood. This clonotype was obtained from a human donor with a solid tumor. The chain employs TRBV29-1 and TRBJ1-1, with D perhaps TRBD1 (5 bases). The chain's CDR3 is CSVPAGRLNTEAFF. The CDR3 bases are TGCAGCGTTCCCGCAGGGAGGTTGAACACTGAAGCTTTCTTT.